Reported below is one T cell receptor beta chain. The source of the sample is a study of shared clonotypes between healthy human individuals. The assay was immunoSEQ multiplex PCR, and TCRdb's table has in-frame clones only and misses some. The data contain some 2.4 million clones, 93% of them singletons. The V gene's germline CDR1 is MNHEY and CDR2 SMNVEV (reference sequence). V shed 3 bases and J 0 bases; nucleotides not matched to a gene: 3. The CDR3 runs 15 residues. The genes are TRBV27 and TRBJ2-7; 9 bases agree with TRBD1. The source is a man between 18 and 29 years old in good health. Some clones in this sample may be carry-over from other donors' samples. Material: naive CD4+ T cells from PBMCs. Regarding subset: CD45RA+ positively selected. The CDR3 here is CASSFPGQGSYEQYF. CDR3 nucleotides: TGTGCCAGCAGTTTTCCGGGACAGGGCTCCTACGAGCAGTACTTC.